These 14 T cell receptor beta chains were sequenced from one sample in a study of regulatory T cells in long-lasting Graves disease. Regarding time point: newly diagnosed GD, antithyroid drugs for less than 3 months. RNA from PBMCs was the source of the TCR library. Libraries of TCR beta came from iRepertoire HTBI primers plus Arm-PCR of CDR3 regions. Each CDR3 protein gets one entry after TCRdb re-called the multiplex PCR reads with MiXCR. The data contain 500,000 or so distinct CDR3 sequences, 15% to 20% of them singletons. The sample was also reused in another study, on T cells in Graves' hyperthyroidism and ophthalmopathy.

This sample comprised peripheral blood mononuclear cells (PBMCs), obtained at new diagnosis, from a patient treated with antithyroid drugs. These receptors originate from a woman aged 35-60 years with Graves disease.

This clonotype was recorded at least ten times. The chain employs TRBV3-1 and TRBJ1-1; D is undetermined. Germline lookup yields CDR1 LGHDT and CDR2 YNNKEL (reference sequence). Trimming stripped 1 base from V and 1 base from J, with 4 bases between. This CDR3 spans 13 amino acids. The CDR3 DNA sequence: TGTGCCAGCAGCCAAGGAGAGAACACTGAAGCTTTCTTT. It yields the protein CASSQGENTEAFF.

This CDR3 is CASSFRTSRHYNEQFF. The CDR3 coding sequence is TGTGCCAGCAGCTTTCGGACTAGCCGACACTACAATGAGCAGTTCTTC. V and J are TRBV7-9 and TRBJ2-1, with 8 positions matching TRBD2. Germline values: CDR1 SEHNR, CDR2 FQNEAQ (reference sequence). V lost 3 bases to trimming and J lost 3 bases; unmatched junction nucleotides: 7. The CDR3 sequence is 16 residues long.

The table lists this clonotype with many counts. This chain uses TRBV18 with TRBJ2-1; TRBD1 matches at 7 bases. V lost 4 bases to trimming and J lost 5 bases; unmatched junction nucleotides: 2. Germline loops: CDR1 KGHSH, CDR2 LQKENI. CDR3 length equals 13 residues. The CDR3 region has the DNA TGTGCCAGCTCACAGGGGGCAAACAATGAGCAGTTCTTC. This translates into CASSQGANNEQFF.

The chain has TRBV2 and TRBJ2-5; D ambiguous. This CDR3 comprises 13 residues. CDR1 SNHLY and CDR2 FYNNEI come from the germline V gene. V dropped 6 bases and J dropped 7 bases, with 15 bases sitting between them. The CDR3 spells CASRRLPGGTQYF. CDR3 in DNA: TGTGCCAGCAGGCGACTCCCAGGCGGGACCCAGTACTTC.

This clonotype occurred many times. This chain joins TRBV2 and TRBJ2-2, with TRBD2 matching 11 bases. This CDR3 region has 17 residues. Unmatched junction bases numbered 7, after V lost 7 bases and J lost 0 bases. CDR1 is SNHLY, CDR2 FYNNEI, per germline. CDR3 DNA sequence: TGTGCCAGCACCGGGACTAGCGGCGCAACGAACACCGGGGAGCTGTTTTTT. Translating it yields CASTGTSGATNTGELFF.

In its sample, this clonotype was seen many times. The chain employs TRBV12-5 and TRBJ2-1; perhaps TRBD2 as D (6 bases). The CDR3 loop spans 14 amino acids. The ends were cut back, 7 bases at V and 1 base at J, with 11 bases in the middle. Germline assignment: CDR1 LGHNT and CDR2 FRNRAP. CDR3 sequence reads: CASATGGSYNEQFF. The CDR3 region has the DNA TGTGCTAGTGCCACTGGAGGGTCCTACAATGAGCAGTTCTTC. Full variable domain (remainder filled in from reference TRBV12-5 and TRBJ2-1): DARVTQTPRHKVTEMGQEVTMRCQPILGHNTVFWYRQTMMQGLELLAYFRNRAPLDDSGMPKDRFSAEMPDATLATLKIQPSEPRDSAVYFCASATGGSYNEQFFGPGTRLTVL.

This clonotype was found many times. Here the CDR3 DNA reads TGTGCTAGTGGTTTCCTGGGACAGGACAATGAAAAACTGTTTTTT. Its translation: CASGFLGQDNEKLFF. The rearrangement links TRBV12-5 to TRBJ1-4; 8 bases match TRBD1. The V segment lost 3 bases and the J segment 5 bases; nucleotides outside the gene matches: 5. The CDR3 covers 15 residues. Germline V gene lookup returns CDR1 LGHNT and CDR2 FRNRAP.

This clonotype was picked up many times. In DNA form, the CDR3 reads TGTGCCAGCAGCTTAGAAGGGGGCTCCTATAATTCACCCCTCCACTTT. This codes for CASSLEGGSYNSPLHF. This chain links TRBV11-2 with TRBJ1-6, with D possibly matching TRBD1 (6 bases). This CDR3 has 16 residues. The V and J ends lost 0 bases and 0 bases respectively, with 6 bases between them. The V gene's germline CDR1 is SGHAT and CDR2 FQNNGV.

This rearrangement joins TRBV12-3 or TRBV12-4 to TRBJ1-4; perhaps TRBD1 as D (6 bases). The CDR3 length is 17 residues. V lost 10 bases and J 6 bases, leaving 27 bases between the germline ends. The CDR3 region has the DNA TGTGCCACCTGGTCCTGGGCCAGGGGCGGGGGCTATGAAAAACTGTTTTTT. Protein: CATWSWARGGGYEKLFF.

Details on this clonotype: One base away lies a much larger clone, so this may be a sequencing read error. V gene TRBV7-3 combines with J gene TRBJ2-6; TRBD1 is a possible D gene (6 bases). Germline CDR1 SGHTA, CDR2 FQGTGA. The V and J ends lost 5 bases and 2 bases respectively, with 10 bases between them. CDR3 length equals 15 residues. The CDR3 bases are TGTGCCAGCAGCCAACAGGGTACTGGGGCCAACGTCCTGACTTTC. It is translated as CASSQQGTGANVLTF. Together with reference TRBV7-3 and TRBJ2-6, the CDR3 gives the full variable domain: GAGVSQTPSNKVTEKGKYVELRCDPISGHTALYWYRQSLGQGPEFLIYFQGTGAADDSGLPNDRFFAVRPEGSVSTLKIQRTERGDSAVYLCASSQQGTGANVLTFGAGSRLTVL.

This clonotype was seen at least ten times. V is TRBV12-3 or TRBV12-4 and J is TRBJ1-1; D unresolved. V lost 4 bases to trimming and J lost 6 bases, with 6 bases between them. CDR3 length: 11 amino acids. DNA for the CDR3: TGTGCCAGCAGTTCGGGGTCTGAAGCTTTCTTT. Translation gives CASSSGSEAFF.

This clonotype was detected ten times or more. The chain has TRBV11-3 and TRBJ2-1; TRBD2 aligns across 8 bases. This CDR3 is built from 15 residues. The germline gives CDR1 SGHNT, CDR2 YENEEA. V lost 1 base, J lost 7 bases, and 6 bases stayed unmatched. Written as DNA, the CDR3 is TGTGCCAGCAGCTTAGCGGGGGGGCCTGGGAATGAGCAGTTCTTC. It is translated as CASSLAGGPGNEQFF.

At least ten counts were recorded for this clonotype. V gene TRBV30 combines with J gene TRBJ2-7; the D is unclear. Trimming cost V 8 bases and J 5 bases, with 16 bases left between them. This CDR3 region has 12 residues. Germline CDR1 GTSNPN, CDR2 SVGIG (reference sequence). In DNA, the CDR3 is TGTGCCCTGGAACGGCGTGGGGACGAGCAGTACTTC. Its protein is CALERRGDEQYF.

The chain employs TRBV7-2 and TRBJ1-1; TRBD1 matches 9 bases. Germline-derived CDR1 and CDR2 are SGHTA and FQGNSA. The CDR3 is 17 residues long. The J segment lost 1 base and the V segment lost 4 bases, leaving 10 bases of the junction unmatched. CDR3 nucleotide sequence: TGTGCCAGCAGCTCCCGGACAGGGGCCGACAGGAACACTGAAGCTTTCTTT. Encoded protein: CASSSRTGADRNTEAFF.